The 12 T cell receptor beta chains presented below share a single source sample, sequenced in a study of blood T cell repertoires in COVID-19. Generated by immunoSEQ multiplex PCR, the TCRdb table keeps only in-frame clones and is missing some. The table shows around 60,000 clones, with around 81% occurring only once. The specimen sequenced was peripheral blood. Source of these receptors: a man in his sixties with acute or convalescent COVID-19.

Written as DNA, the CDR3 is TGTGCCAGCAGTGAGGTATGGACTAGCGCCAATGAGCAGTTCTTC. This gives the protein CASSEVWTSANEQFF. This sequence joins TRBV2 and TRBJ2-1; 9 bases fit TRBD2. Unmatched junction bases numbered 6, after V lost 3 bases and J lost 6 bases. Per germline, CDR1 SNHLY and CDR2 FYNNEI. The CDR3 has 15 amino acids. The complete variable domain, with remaining parts taken from reference TRBV2 and TRBJ2-1, reads EPEVTQTPSHQVTQMGQEVILRCVPISNHLYFYWYRQILGQKVEFLVSFYNNEISEKSEIFDDQFSVERPDGSNFTLKIRSTKLEDSAMYFCASSEVWTSANEQFFGPGTRLTVL.

This clone turned up a few times. The chain links TRBV19 to TRBJ1-2; TRBD1 is a possible D gene (5 bases). Germline assignment: CDR1 LNHDA and CDR2 SQIVND (reference sequence). Deletions cut 5 bases from V and 7 bases from J, with 14 bases between. CDR3 size: 13 residues. CDR3 nucleotide sequence: TGTGCCAGTAGTCGGGAGGGGCAAGGTGGCTACACCTTC. Translated, it gives CASSREGQGGYTF. The full variable domain, rest sourced from reference TRBV19 and TRBJ1-2, is DGGITQSPKYLFRKEGQNVTLSCEQNLNHDAMYWYRQDPGQGLRLIYYSQIVNDFQKGDIAEGYSVSREKKESFPLTVTSAQKNPTAFYLCASSREGQGGYTFGSGTRLTVV.

J is TRBJ2-2 and V is TRBV5-8; 8 bases match TRBD1. This CDR3 comprises 18 residues. V gave up 0 bases and J gave up 0 bases; unmatched junction bases: 7. The germline V gene encodes CDR1 SGHTS and CDR2 YDEGEE. The CDR3 DNA sequence: TGTGCCAGCAGCTTGGGACAGGGGTATAGCGCGAACACCGGGGAGCTGTTTTTT. This codes for CASSLGQGYSANTGELFF.

The CDR3 DNA is TGTGCCAGCAGCTTCGACAGTTTCTATGGCTACACCTTC. It is translated as CASSFDSFYGYTF. The genes are TRBV11-2 and TRBJ1-2; tentative D call: TRBD1 (5 bases). Trimming removed 3 bases at V and 4 bases at J, with 9 bases between. There are 13 residues in the CDR3. Germline CDR1 is SGHAT and CDR2 is FQNNGV.

CDR3 sequence reads: CASSLTYDNQPQHF. CDR3 bases: TGTGCCAGCAGCTTAACATACGACAATCAGCCCCAGCATTTT. The V and J genes are TRBV11-3 and TRBJ1-5, with D hard to call. The V gene lost 2 bases and the J gene lost 3 bases, with 8 bases spanning the gap. This CDR3 is 14 amino acids long. Germline loops: CDR1 SGHNT, CDR2 YENEEA.

Written as DNA, the CDR3 is TGTGCCAGCAGCAAGCCCGGGACAGGCGCTTTGAATGAAAAACTGTTTTTT. It specifies CASSKPGTGALNEKLFF. The chain recombines TRBV21-1 with TRBJ1-4; TRBD1, the table's D call, lacks a check against the DNA. TRBV21-1 is noted as a pseudogene. The CDR3 sequence is 17 residues long.

The rearrangement joins TRBV6-5 to TRBJ2-7; D is perhaps TRBD2 (5 bases). Germline V gene sequence: CDR1 MNHEY, CDR2 SVGAGI. The CDR3 length is 16 residues. V was clipped by 2 bases and J by 2 bases, with 16 bases between them. The CDR3, as DNA: TGTGCCAGCAGTTACACCCCGGGGAGACGGCCCTACGAGCAGTACTTC. Translation gives CASSYTPGRRPYEQYF.

The J gene is TRBJ2-5, the V gene TRBV28; D possibly corresponds to TRBD1 (5 bases). V was pared by 2 bases and J by 0 bases, with 7 bases between. The CDR3 has 14 residues. CDR1 and CDR2 (germline): MDHEN, SYDVKM. The DNA of the CDR3 is TGTGCCAGCAGTTTACCAGGGTACCAAGAGACCCAGTACTTC. Translated: CASSLPGYQETQYF. The full variable domain, in which reference TRBV28 and TRBJ2-5 provide the parts outside the CDR3, is DVKVTQSSRYLVKRTGEKVFLECVQDMDHENMFWYRQDPGLGLRLIYFSYDVKMKEKGDIPEGYSVSREKKERFSLILESASTNQTSMYLCASSLPGYQETQYFGPGTRLLVL.

This clone was recorded only once. The chain recombines TRBV12-2 with TRBJ2-3; the D call in the table, TRBD2, was not verified against the DNA. TRBV12-2 represents a pseudogene. There are 15 residues in the CDR3. The CDR3 loop reads CASRHPGLSTDTQYF. In DNA form, the CDR3 reads TGTGCAAGTCGCCACCCGGGACTCAGCACAGATACGCAGTATTTT.

The chain is built from TRBV6-6 and TRBJ1-1; D might be TRBD1 (5 bases). V was pared by 6 bases and J by 0 bases, with 8 bases between. Germline V gene sequence: CDR1 MNHNY, CDR2 SVGAGI (reference sequence). The CDR3 totals 13 residues. The CDR3 DNA follows: TGTGCCAGCAGCCCCAGGGTGAACACTGAAGCTTTCTTT. Encoded protein: CASSPRVNTEAFF.

DNA for the CDR3: TGTGCCAGCAGGTCTAGCGGGGGCCAGGGGAATGAGCAGTTCTTC. Amino acid sequence: CASRSSGGQGNEQFF. J is TRBJ2-1 and V is TRBV3-1 (or the pseudogene TRBV3-2), with 10 nucleotides matching TRBD2. The V gene's germline CDR1 is LGHDT and CDR2 YNNKEL (reference sequence). The junction had 9 bases not matched to a gene; V was cut back by 6 bases and J by 7 bases. The CDR3 is made up of 15 amino acids.

This clone has just one count. The chain joins TRBV7-3 to TRBJ2-3, with D tentatively TRBD1 (7 bases). With 5 bases removed from V and 0 bases from J, the gap between germline ends came to 15 bases. Germline V CDR1 and CDR2: SGHTA, FQGTGA. This CDR3 comprises 16 residues. DNA for the CDR3: TGTGCCAGCAGCCAGGGGGGCCTTGGGAGCACAGATACGCAGTATTTT. It specifies CASSQGGLGSTDTQYF.